This TCR beta chain was sequenced in a study of read filtering for tumor transcriptome and immune sequencing. Study context: Revised staging placed 8 patients in R-ISS I, approximately 16 in II, 7 in III.

This clonotype showed up many times. The target antigen is unknown. General study findings and limits: Sorted CD138-negative bone marrow cells were not purified T cells.

V lost 3 bases, J lost 4 bases, and 6 bases stayed unmatched. Germline CDR1 and CDR2: LGHNA and YNFKEQ. This CDR3 contains 15 residues. The library was built from about 370 ng RNA with molecular barcoded adaptors for alpha/delta and beta/gamma chains. TCRdb passed the reads through MiXCR, listing each CDR3 protein once. The sample lists about 45,000 distinct CDR3 sequences, less than 20% seen once, with roughly two fifths in the top ten. The source material was a population of CD138-negative cells sorted from bone marrow. This TCR derives from a donor over 35 with multiple myeloma. The chain employs TRBV4-2 and TRBJ1-1; TRBD1 matches at 9 bases. The DNA of the CDR3 is TGTGCCAGCAGCCAGAGATCGACAGGGGGCACTGAAGCTTTCTTT. Translated, it gives CASSQRSTGGTEAFF.